This entry features one T cell receptor beta chain sequence. No antigen is known for it. The sample originates from a study of shared clonotypes between healthy human individuals. Findings and limits, study-wide: Four donors held 4.5% to 5% of naive CD4 clonotypes in common. Naive subsets tended to show greater estimated richness than memory subsets.

The donors were all Caucasian adults (living in Nashville, Tennessee). Memory CD4+ cells were the fraction left after CD45RA+ naive selection. The CDR3 loop spans 16 amino acids. Germline CDR1 reads SGDLS; CDR2 reads YYNGEE. V was clipped by 6 bases and J by 0 bases; unmatched bases: 7. Libraries were prepared by immunoSEQ multiplex PCR; TCRdb keeps only in-frame clonotypes and omits some of them. The data show more than 850,000 clones, with around three quarters seen just once and approximately 0.5% held by the top ten. The specimen was memory CD4+ T cells from PBMCs. Subset given: CD45RA-negative fraction. This sequence was found in a man aged 18 to 30 in good health. Some clones in this sample may be carry-over from other donors' samples. V usage is TRBV9 and J usage is TRBJ2-1; 9 positions match TRBD2. This chain's CDR3 is CASTYLSGSSYNEQFF. In DNA form, the CDR3 reads TGTGCCAGCACCTACCTTAGCGGGAGCTCCTACAATGAGCAGTTCTTC.